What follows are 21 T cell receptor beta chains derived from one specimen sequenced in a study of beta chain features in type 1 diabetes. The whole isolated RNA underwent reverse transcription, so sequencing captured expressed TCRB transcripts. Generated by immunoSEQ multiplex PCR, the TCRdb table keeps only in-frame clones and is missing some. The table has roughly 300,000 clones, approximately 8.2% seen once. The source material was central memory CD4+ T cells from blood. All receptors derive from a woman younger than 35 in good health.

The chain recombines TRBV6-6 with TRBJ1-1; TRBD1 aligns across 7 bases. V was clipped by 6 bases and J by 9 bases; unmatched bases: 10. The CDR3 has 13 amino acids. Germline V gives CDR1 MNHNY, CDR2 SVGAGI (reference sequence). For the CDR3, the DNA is TGTGCCAGCAGCCTCGGGGACAGCGGGAAAGCTTTCTTT. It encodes CASSLGDSGKAFF.

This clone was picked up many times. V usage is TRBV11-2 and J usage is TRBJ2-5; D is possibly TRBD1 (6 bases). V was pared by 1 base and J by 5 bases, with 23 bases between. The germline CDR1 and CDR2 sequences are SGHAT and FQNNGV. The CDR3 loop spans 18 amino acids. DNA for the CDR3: TGTGCCAGCAGCTTAGTCTCGGGGCCAGGGGCGCCGGGGGAGACCCAGTACTTC. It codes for CASSLVSGPGAPGETQYF.

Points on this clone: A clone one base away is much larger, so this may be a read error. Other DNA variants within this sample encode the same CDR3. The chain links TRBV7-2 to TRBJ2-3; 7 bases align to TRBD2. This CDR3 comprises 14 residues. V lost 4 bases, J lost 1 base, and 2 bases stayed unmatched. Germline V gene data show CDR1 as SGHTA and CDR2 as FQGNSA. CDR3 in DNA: TGTGCCAGCAGCTCCACTAGCGGCACAGATACGCAGTATTTT. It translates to CASSSTSGTDTQYF.

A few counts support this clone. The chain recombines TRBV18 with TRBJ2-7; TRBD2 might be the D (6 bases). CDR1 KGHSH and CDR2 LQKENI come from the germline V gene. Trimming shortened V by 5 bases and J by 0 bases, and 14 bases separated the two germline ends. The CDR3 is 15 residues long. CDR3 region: CASSAKGGNSYEQYF. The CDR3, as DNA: TGTGCCAGCTCAGCAAAAGGCGGGAACTCCTACGAGCAGTACTTC.

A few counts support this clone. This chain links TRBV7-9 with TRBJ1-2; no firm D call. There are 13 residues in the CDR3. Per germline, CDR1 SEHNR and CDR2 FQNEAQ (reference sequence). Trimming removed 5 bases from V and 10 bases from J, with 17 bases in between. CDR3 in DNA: TGTGCCAGCAGCCCCAACGCCCGGGGAGACTACACCTTC. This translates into CASSPNARGDYTF.

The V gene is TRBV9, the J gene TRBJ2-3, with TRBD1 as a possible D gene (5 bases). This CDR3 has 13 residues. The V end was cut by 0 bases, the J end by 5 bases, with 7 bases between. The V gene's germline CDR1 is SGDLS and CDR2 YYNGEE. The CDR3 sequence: CASSVDQGDTQYF. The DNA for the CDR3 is TGTGCCAGCAGCGTAGATCAGGGAGATACGCAGTATTTT.

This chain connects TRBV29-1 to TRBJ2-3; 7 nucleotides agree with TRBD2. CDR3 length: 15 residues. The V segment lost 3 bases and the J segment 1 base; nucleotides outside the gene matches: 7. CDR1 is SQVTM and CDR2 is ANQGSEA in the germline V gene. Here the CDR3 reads CSVDESGIRTDTQYF. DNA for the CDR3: TGCAGCGTTGATGAGAGCGGGATTCGCACAGATACGCAGTATTTT.

The CDR3 nucleotides read TGTGCCAGCAGCAGGGGAGCCCCTCTCAACACCGGGGAGCTGTTTTTT. This codes for CASSRGAPLNTGELFF. The chain is built from TRBV11-1 and TRBJ2-2; D is tentatively TRBD1 or TRBD2 (5 bases each). In germline, CDR1 is SGHAT, CDR2 FQDESV (reference sequence). CDR3 length: 16 amino acids. The germline V and J ends were trimmed by 5 bases and 2 bases, with 15 bases remaining between them.

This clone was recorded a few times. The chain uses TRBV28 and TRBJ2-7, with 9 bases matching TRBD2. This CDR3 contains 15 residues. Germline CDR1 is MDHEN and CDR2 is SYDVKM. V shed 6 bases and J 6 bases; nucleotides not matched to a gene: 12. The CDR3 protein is CASSLTLAGDVEQYF. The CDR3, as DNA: TGTGCCAGCAGCCTAACCTTAGCGGGAGACGTCGAGCAGTACTTC.

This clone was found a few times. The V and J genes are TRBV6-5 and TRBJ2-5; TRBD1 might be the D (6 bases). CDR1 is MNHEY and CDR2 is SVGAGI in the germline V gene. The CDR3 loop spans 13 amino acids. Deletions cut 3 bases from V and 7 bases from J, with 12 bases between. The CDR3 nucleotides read TGTGCCAGCAGTTATCAGACAGGCGGGACCCAGTACTTC. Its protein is CASSYQTGGTQYF.

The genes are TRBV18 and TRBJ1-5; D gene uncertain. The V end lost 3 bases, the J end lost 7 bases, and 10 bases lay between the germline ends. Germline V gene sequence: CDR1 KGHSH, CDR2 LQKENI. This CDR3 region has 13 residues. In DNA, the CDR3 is TGTGCCAGCTCACCCGCGGACTGGCAGCCCCAGCATTTT. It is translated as CASSPADWQPQHF. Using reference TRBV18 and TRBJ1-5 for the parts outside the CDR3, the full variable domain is NAGVMQNPRHLVRRRGQEARLRCSPMKGHSHVYWYRQLPEEGLKFMVYLQKENIIDESGMPKERFSAEFPKEGPSILRIQQVVRGDSAAYFCASSPADWQPQHFGDGTRLSIL.

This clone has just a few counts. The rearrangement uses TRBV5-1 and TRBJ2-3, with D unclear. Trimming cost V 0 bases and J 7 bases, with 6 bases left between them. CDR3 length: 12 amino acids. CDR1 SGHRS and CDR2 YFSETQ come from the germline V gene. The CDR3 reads CASSLGGNTQYF. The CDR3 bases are TGCGCCAGCAGCTTGGGTGGGAATACGCAGTATTTT.

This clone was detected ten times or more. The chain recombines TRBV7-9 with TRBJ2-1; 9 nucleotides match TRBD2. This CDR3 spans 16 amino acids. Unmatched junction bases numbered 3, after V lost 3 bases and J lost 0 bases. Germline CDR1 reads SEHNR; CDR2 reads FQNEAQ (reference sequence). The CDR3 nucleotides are TGTGCCAGCAGCTTTCGACTAGCGGACTCCTACAATGAGCAGTTCTTC. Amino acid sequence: CASSFRLADSYNEQFF.

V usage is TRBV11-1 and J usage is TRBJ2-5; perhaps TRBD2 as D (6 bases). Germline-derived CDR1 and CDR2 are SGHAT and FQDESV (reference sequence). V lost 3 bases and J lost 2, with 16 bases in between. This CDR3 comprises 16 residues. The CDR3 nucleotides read TGTGCCAGCAGCTTTAATCCGGGAGTAAGGCAAGAGACCCAGTACTTC. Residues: CASSFNPGVRQETQYF.

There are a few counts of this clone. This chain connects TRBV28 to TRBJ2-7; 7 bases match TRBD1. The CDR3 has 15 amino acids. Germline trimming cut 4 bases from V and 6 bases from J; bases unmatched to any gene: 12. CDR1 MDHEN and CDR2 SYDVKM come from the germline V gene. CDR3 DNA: TGTGCCAGCAGTTCTCTACAGGGGATAGACGGCGAGCAGTACTTC. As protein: CASSSLQGIDGEQYF.

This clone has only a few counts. The CDR3 sequence is CSVGGNQETQYF. In DNA, the CDR3 is TGCAGCGTTGGGGGTAACCAAGAGACCCAGTACTTC. The V call is TRBV29-1, the J call TRBJ2-5; D is unclear. V lost 4 bases to trimming and J lost 0 bases, with 6 bases between them. From germline, CDR1 is SQVTM and CDR2 ANQGSEA. The CDR3 contains 12 residues.

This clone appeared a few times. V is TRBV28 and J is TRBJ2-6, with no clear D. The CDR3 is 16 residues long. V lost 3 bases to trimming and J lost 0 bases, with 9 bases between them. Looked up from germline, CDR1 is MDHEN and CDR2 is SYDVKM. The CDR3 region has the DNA TGTGCCAGCAGTTTCGTGATAAGCTCTGGGGCCAACGTCCTGACTTTC. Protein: CASSFVISSGANVLTF.

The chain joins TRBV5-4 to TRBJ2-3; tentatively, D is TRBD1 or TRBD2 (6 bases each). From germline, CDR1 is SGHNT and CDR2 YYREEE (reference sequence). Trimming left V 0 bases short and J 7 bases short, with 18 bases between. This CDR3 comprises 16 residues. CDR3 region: CASSLGGRGVQNTQYF. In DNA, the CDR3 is TGTGCCAGCAGCTTGGGAGGTAGGGGGGTTCAGAATACGCAGTATTTT.

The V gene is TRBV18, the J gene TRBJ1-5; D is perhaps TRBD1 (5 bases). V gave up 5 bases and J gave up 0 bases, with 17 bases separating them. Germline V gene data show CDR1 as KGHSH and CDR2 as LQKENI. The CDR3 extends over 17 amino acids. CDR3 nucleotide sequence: TGTGCCAGCTCAAGCGAAGGGGACTACTATAGCAATCAGCCCCAGCATTTT. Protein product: CASSSEGDYYSNQPQHF.

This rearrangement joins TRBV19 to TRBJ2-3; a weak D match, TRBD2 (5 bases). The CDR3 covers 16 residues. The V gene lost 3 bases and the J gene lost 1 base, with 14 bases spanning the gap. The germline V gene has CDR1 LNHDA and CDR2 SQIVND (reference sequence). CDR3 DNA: TGTGCCAGTAGTATTTACCTCACGAGGGGCACAGATACGCAGTATTTT. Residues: CASSIYLTRGTDTQYF.

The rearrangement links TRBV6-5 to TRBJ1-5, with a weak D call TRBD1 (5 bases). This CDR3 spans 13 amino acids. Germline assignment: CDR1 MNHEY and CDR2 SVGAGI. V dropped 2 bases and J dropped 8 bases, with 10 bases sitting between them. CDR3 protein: CASSYLGGEPQHF. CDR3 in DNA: TGTGCCAGCAGTTACCTCGGAGGGGAGCCCCAGCATTTT.